Listed below are T cell receptor beta chains from one sample, sequenced in a study of CD8+ T cells in alopecia areata. The protocol was immunoSEQ multiplex PCR, while the TCRdb copy is restricted to in-frame clones and leaves out a portion. The sample yields around 80,000 clones, roughly 51% seen once. The sample was NKG2D-high CD8+ T cells sorted from blood. Source of these receptors: a human donor with alopecia areata. CDR3s leave out the opening cysteine and the closing phenylalanine or tryptophan.

j_call: TRBJ2-1
v_call: TRBV29-1
cdr3_aa: SVEIRPFEQF

j_call: TRBJ2-1
v_call: TRBV7-6
cdr3_aa: ASSVGLGDEQF

j_call: TRBJ2-1
v_call: TRBV15
cdr3_aa: ATSGGLAGQNEQF

j_call: TRBJ2-7
v_call: TRBV9
cdr3_aa: ASSVVEGAYEQY

j_call: TRBJ2-1
v_call: TRBV12-5
cdr3_aa: ASGGPGLAGNEQF

j_call: TRBJ2-1
v_call: TRBV11-2
cdr3_aa: ASSLVGSDNEQF

j_call: TRBJ2-2
v_call: TRBV28
cdr3_aa: ASSLLAENTGELF

j_call: TRBJ2-5
v_call: TRBV28
cdr3_aa: ASSLGISASGLARTQY

j_call: TRBJ1-1
v_call: TRBV5-6
cdr3_aa: ASTQVMNTEAF

j_call: TRBJ2-4
v_call: TRBV6-1
cdr3_aa: ASSEAHENIQY

j_call: TRBJ1-2
v_call: TRBV29-1
cdr3_aa: SVEEYSGGYT

j_call: TRBJ2-7
v_call: TRBV7-9
cdr3_aa: ASSPGTRTYEQY

j_call: TRBJ2-7
v_call: TRBV4-1
cdr3_aa: ASSGRDISYEQY

j_call: TRBJ2-7
v_call: TRBV29-1
cdr3_aa: SVVGSRSYEQY

j_call: TRBJ2-7
v_call: TRBV28
cdr3_aa: ASSLIQPYEQY

j_call: TRBJ2-7
v_call: TRBV19
cdr3_aa: ASSIVGTSYEQY

j_call: TRBJ2-5
v_call: TRBV28
cdr3_aa: ASSPPPRETQY

j_call: TRBJ2-2
v_call: TRBV5-1
cdr3_aa: ASSLVWEQGTGELF

j_call: TRBJ2-7
v_call: TRBV5-6
cdr3_aa: ASSIGLARYEQY

j_call: TRBJ1-5
v_call: TRBV27
cdr3_aa: ASRTGGQPQH

j_call: TRBJ2-1
v_call: TRBV28
cdr3_aa: ASRLGYEQF

j_call: TRBJ2-7
v_call: TRBV29-1
cdr3_aa: SVEAAAYEQY

j_call: TRBJ2-3
v_call: TRBV27
cdr3_aa: ASSSRLEGDTQY

j_call: TRBJ2-1
v_call: TRBV11-2
cdr3_aa: ASSQTGVRSYNEQF

j_call: TRBJ2-5
v_call: TRBV11-2
cdr3_aa: ASRQIEETQY

j_call: TRBJ1-1
v_call: TRBV9
cdr3_aa: ASSDIRTLTYGEAF

j_call: TRBJ2-2
v_call: TRBV29-1
cdr3_aa: SAPGGRGTGELF

j_call: TRBJ2-3
v_call: TRBV4-1
cdr3_aa: ASSQDLADTDTQY

j_call: TRBJ2-6
v_call: TRBV2
cdr3_aa: ARGFAGANVLT

j_call: TRBJ2-1
v_call: TRBV2
cdr3_aa: ASSATGTLVHEQF

j_call: TRBJ2-7
v_call: TRBV29-1
cdr3_aa: SVEGDSATYEQY

j_call: TRBJ2-7
v_call: TRBV28
cdr3_aa: ASSSPRLAGPYEQY

j_call: TRBJ2-7
v_call: TRBV9
cdr3_aa: ASAFGTGDEQY

j_call: TRBJ2-1
v_call: TRBV29-1
cdr3_aa: SVEWQNYNEQF

j_call: TRBJ2-5
v_call: TRBV11-2
cdr3_aa: ASSLRTGDGQETQY

j_call: TRBJ2-7
v_call: TRBV29-1
cdr3_aa: RGAGATLEQY

j_call: TRBJ2-1
v_call: TRBV23-1
cdr3_aa: ASSQLPGHYNEQF

j_call: TRBJ2-5
v_call: TRBV6-6
cdr3_aa: ASEEETQY

j_call: TRBJ2-1
v_call: TRBV7-2
cdr3_aa: ASSLELAGYNEQF

j_call: TRBJ2-1
v_call: TRBV28
cdr3_aa: ASSSPLAGAPNEQF

j_call: TRBJ2-5
v_call: TRBV9
cdr3_aa: ASSAAGTSGETQY

j_call: TRBJ2-2
v_call: TRBV30
cdr3_aa: AWGLRGATGELF

j_call: TRBJ1-1
v_call: TRBV4-1
cdr3_aa: ASSLNRDDTEAF

j_call: TRBJ2-6
v_call: TRBV28
cdr3_aa: ASSTTVGPFSGANVLT

j_call: TRBJ2-7
v_call: TRBV7-9
cdr3_aa: ASSLGQGGYEQY

j_call: TRBJ2-7
v_call: TRBV6-5
cdr3_aa: ASSFDSYEQY

j_call: TRBJ2-7
v_call: TRBV29-1
cdr3_aa: SVEKGTLATYEQY

j_call: TRBJ2-3
v_call: TRBV28
cdr3_aa: ASSPPQV

j_call: TRBJ2-5
v_call: TRBV4-1
cdr3_aa: ASSLKAEGYQETQY

j_call: TRBJ2-7
v_call: TRBV29-1
cdr3_aa: SVRGFLPLEQY

j_call: TRBJ2-7
v_call: TRBV14
cdr3_aa: ASSQDAGGRPSYEQY

j_call: TRBJ2-1
v_call: TRBV29-1
cdr3_aa: SVELYNEQF

j_call: TRBJ2-7
v_call: TRBV27
cdr3_aa: ASSPTTDAYEQY

j_call: TRBJ2-1
v_call: TRBV29-1
cdr3_aa: SVDTSGLIEQF

j_call: TRBJ2-1
v_call: TRBV14
cdr3_aa: ASSQDPGPNEQF